These T cell receptor beta chains were read from a single sample in a study of metastatic and nonmetastatic thyroid tumors. TCRdb re-called clones via MiXCR from the PCR reads. The sample consists of about 48,000 clones, less than 25% of them appearing once. Specimen: blood. The receptors here all came from a male donor with papillary thyroid cancer or a benign thyroid nodule (not recorded which). Some clones in this sample may be carry-over from other donors' samples. CDR3s include the opening cysteine and the closing phenylalanine or tryptophan. Fields, in order: CDR3 protein, CDR3 DNA, J gene, D gene, V gene, clone size, CDR3 length. A D gene is named only where the DNA matches it firmly. A row's size may be missing; if present it is once, few, many or a size class.

CATRGDRTSYEQYF | TGCGCCACCCGCGGGGACAGGACCTCCTACGAGCAGTACTTC | TRBJ2-7 | TRBD1 | TRBV5-1 | NA | 14
CASSPRSGTSYEQYF | TGTGCCAGCTCACCACGTAGTGGGACCTCCTACGAGCAGTACTTC | TRBJ2-7 | NA | TRBV18 | many | 15
CSVRLAGEHEQYF | TGCAGCGTTAGACTAGCGGGGGAACACGAGCAGTACTTC | TRBJ2-7 | TRBD2 | TRBV29-1 | many | 13
CASSLASGVYNEQFF | TGTGCCAGCAGTTTAGCTAGCGGGGTTTACAATGAGCAGTTCTTC | TRBJ2-1 | TRBD2 | TRBV12-3/TRBV12-4 | few | 15
CASSPRTLVGGHTGELFF | TGCGCCAGCAGCCCCCGGACCCTAGTGGGGGGGCACACCGGGGAGCTGTTTTTT | TRBJ2-2 | NA | TRBV4-1 | NA | 18
CASSLVRSLTDTQYF | TGTGCCAGCAGTTTAGTGAGGTCCCTAACAGATACGCAGTATTTT | TRBJ2-3 | NA | TRBV12-3/TRBV12-4 | few | 15
CASSNPYRVLSTDTQYF | TGCGCCAGCAGCAATCCCTACAGGGTACTTAGCACAGATACGCAGTATTTT | TRBJ2-3 | NA | TRBV5-1 | NA | 17
CSARRDGTDTQYF | TGCAGTGCTCGGAGGGACGGGACAGATACGCAGTATTTT | TRBJ2-3 | NA | TRBV20-1 | many | 13
CASSLSGDTSYEQYF | TGTGCCAGCAGTTTATCGGGGGACACATCCTACGAGCAGTACTTC | TRBJ2-7 | NA | TRBV28 | many | 15
CASSVSGVGGTDTQYF | TGTGCCAGCAGTGTCTCAGGGGTCGGCGGCACAGATACGCAGTATTTT | TRBJ2-3 | NA | TRBV6-1 | NA | 16
CASSLDHSGDRPYEQYF | TGTGCCAGCAGTTTAGACCACTCGGGGGACAGGCCCTACGAGCAGTACTTC | TRBJ2-7 | TRBD1 | TRBV27 | NA | 17
CASSLDGPLDTQYF | TGTGCCAGCAGCTTAGACGGTCCCCTCGATACGCAGTATTTT | TRBJ2-3 | NA | TRBV11-2 | NA | 14
CASSLALSRDYGYTF | TGTGCCAGCAGTCTGGCCCTCTCGCGGGACTATGGCTACACCTTC | TRBJ1-2 | NA | TRBV28 | NA | 15
CASNPSPDFSFGFF | TGCGCCAGCAACCCTTCTCCGGACTTCTCCTTTGGGTTCTTC | TRBJ2-1 | NA | TRBV4-1 | many | 14
CASSPIPDRGANYGYTF | TGTGCCAGCAGCCCGATACCGGACAGAGGAGCTAACTATGGCTACACCTTC | TRBJ1-2 | NA | TRBV11-2 | NA | 17
CASSGWLNTEAFF | TGTGCCAGCAGTGGATGGTTGAACACTGAAGCTTTCTTT | TRBJ1-1 | NA | TRBV27 | many | 13
CASTLQGRFTEAFF | TGTGCCAGCACCCTCCAAGGCAGGTTCACTGAAGCTTTCTTT | TRBJ1-1 | NA | TRBV12-3/TRBV12-4 | many | 14
CASSQDPNTEAFF | TGTGCCAGCAGCCAGGATCCAAACACTGAAGCTTTCTTT | TRBJ1-1 | NA | TRBV6-1 | few | 13
CASIRWEADTQYF | TGTGCCAGCATCCGTTGGGAGGCAGATACGCAGTATTTT | TRBJ2-3 | NA | TRBV6-1 | few | 13
CASSIPLKGSSNQPQHF | TGTGCCAGTAGTATCCCCCTAAAGGGGAGTAGCAATCAGCCCCAGCATTTT | TRBJ1-5 | NA | TRBV19 | many | 17
CASSQHPLNTEAFF | TGTGCCAGCAGCCAACATCCGCTGAACACTGAAGCTTTCTTT | TRBJ1-1 | NA | TRBV3-1 | NA | 14
CASSQDRDQPQHF | TGTGCCAGCTCACAGGACAGGGACCAGCCCCAGCATTTT | TRBJ1-5 | TRBD1 | TRBV18 | many | 13
CSARVREPYEQYF | TGCAGTGCTAGAGTGCGGGAGCCCTACGAGCAGTACTTC | TRBJ2-7 | TRBD2 | TRBV20-1 | NA | 13
CASSFRQGWDTQYF | TGCGCCAGCAGCTTCAGACAGGGCTGGGATACGCAGTATTTT | TRBJ2-3 | TRBD1 | TRBV5-1 | many | 14
CASSLIGGIEPQGPRPYEQYF | TGTGCCAGCAGCTTAATTGGAGGAATTGAGCCTCAGGGCCCAAGACCTTACGAGCAGTACTTC | TRBJ2-7 | NA | TRBV7-3 | many | 21
CASSLTSGKETQYF | TGCGCCAGCAGCTTGACTAGCGGGAAAGAGACCCAGTACTTC | TRBJ2-5 | TRBD2 | TRBV5-1 | many | 14
CASSPESSYNSPLHF | TGTGCCAGCAGCCCCGAGAGCTCCTATAATTCACCCCTCCACTTT | TRBJ1-6 | NA | TRBV6-1 | many | 15
CAWSATRDRRGNEQFF | TGTGCCTGGAGTGCAACCCGGGACCGGCGGGGGAATGAGCAGTTCTTC | TRBJ2-1 | TRBD2 | TRBV30 | few | 16
CAWGFNEKLFF | TGTGCCTGGGGATTTAATGAAAAACTGTTTTTT | TRBJ1-4 | NA | TRBV30 | many | 11
CASSRVGTGGTLHF | TGTGCCAGCAGCCGAGTGGGGACAGGTGGTACCCTCCACTTT | TRBJ1-6 | TRBD1 | TRBV7-9 | many | 14
CASSSTGMNTEAFF | TGTGCCAGCAGCTCGACAGGTATGAACACTGAAGCTTTCTTT | TRBJ1-1 | NA | TRBV7-3 | NA | 14
CASSYYPHRVDGYTF | TGTGCCAGCAGTTACTACCCCCACAGGGTTGATGGCTACACCTTC | TRBJ1-2 | NA | TRBV6-2/TRBV6-3 | NA | 15
CASSYSTGRNTEAFF | TGTGCCAGCAGTTACTCGACAGGGAGGAACACTGAAGCTTTCTTT | TRBJ1-1 | TRBD1 | TRBV6-6 | many | 15
CASSSGGSLNTEAFF | TGTGCCAGCAGTTCGGGTGGGTCGTTGAACACTGAAGCTTTCTTT | TRBJ1-1 | NA | TRBV6-1 | medium-sized | 15
CASRMTSGVRNTGELFF | TGTGCCAGCAGGATGACTAGCGGGGTACGGAACACCGGGGAGCTGTTTTTT | TRBJ2-2 | TRBD2 | TRBV2 | many | 17
CARRAGKTDTQYF | TGTGCCAGGAGGGCGGGAAAGACAGATACGCAGTATTTT | TRBJ2-3 | NA | TRBV7-6 | few | 13
CASSYPRTGNETQYF | TGTGCCAGCAGTTACCCACGGACAGGGAATGAGACCCAGTACTTC | TRBJ2-5 | TRBD1 | TRBV6-5 | NA | 15
CASSVRHQEGGYTF | TGTGCCAGCAGCGTCCGCCACCAGGAGGGCGGCTACACCTTC | TRBJ1-2 | NA | TRBV9 | NA | 14
CASSAGQGSFYEQYF | TGTGCCAGTAGCGCGGGACAGGGGAGTTTCTACGAGCAGTACTTC | TRBJ2-7 | TRBD1 | TRBV19 | few | 15
CAWSKGPDRVTDTQYF | TGTGCCTGGAGTAAGGGCCCTGACAGAGTCACAGATACGCAGTATTTT | TRBJ2-3 | NA | TRBV30 | many | 16
CASSQGTPWQFF | TGTGCCAGCTCCCAGGGGACCCCGTGGCAGTTCTTC | TRBJ2-1 | NA | TRBV18 | many | 12
CASSEAWGVSGANVMTF | TGTGCCAGCAGTGAAGCATGGGGCGTCTCTGGGGCTAACGTCATGACTTTC | TRBJ2-6 | NA | TRBV6-1 | NA | 17